This T cell receptor beta chain is from a study of Ad26.COV2.S vaccination and SARS-CoV-2 variants. Stated treatment: 15 to 20 received Ad26.COV2.S at low or high dose, single or two shots; about 5 received placebo; per-sample allocation not given. The samples date from day 63 after the first vaccine or placebo injection. CDR3 length: 15 amino acids. Germline-derived CDR1 and CDR2 are SGHDT and YYEEEE. Deletions cut 0 bases from V and 8 bases from J, with 14 bases between. Clones were read by immunoSEQ multiplex PCR, and TCRdb kept only the in-frame ones, dropping some. The repertoire holds approximately 410,000 clones, with over 80% as singletons.

The clonotype was recovered from a person between 18 and 59 years old who received the Ad26.COV2.S COVID-19 vaccine or a placebo. The sample was peripheral blood, taken in a trial of Ad26.COV2.S vaccine versus placebo. The chain links TRBV5-6 to TRBJ1-4; D gene unclear. The CDR3 loop reads CASSLVGPQLEKLFF. The CDR3 DNA reads as TGTGCCAGCAGCTTGGTAGGACCCCAGCTGGAAAAACTGTTTTTT.